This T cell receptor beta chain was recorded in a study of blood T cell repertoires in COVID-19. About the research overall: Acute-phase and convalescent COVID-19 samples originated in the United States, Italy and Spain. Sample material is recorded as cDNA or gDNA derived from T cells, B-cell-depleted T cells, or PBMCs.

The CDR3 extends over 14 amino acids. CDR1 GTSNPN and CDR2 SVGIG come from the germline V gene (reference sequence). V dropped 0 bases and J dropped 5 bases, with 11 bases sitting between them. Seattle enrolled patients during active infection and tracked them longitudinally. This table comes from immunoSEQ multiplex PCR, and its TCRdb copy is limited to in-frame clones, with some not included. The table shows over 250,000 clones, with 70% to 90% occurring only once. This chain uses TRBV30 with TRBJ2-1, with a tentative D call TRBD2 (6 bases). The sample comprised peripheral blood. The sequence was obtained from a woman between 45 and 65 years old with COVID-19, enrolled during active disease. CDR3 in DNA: TGTGCCTGGAGTGTACGGGGACTCAACAATGAGCAGTTCTTC. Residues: CAWSVRGLNNEQFF.